The clone carrying this T cell receptor (beta chain) was seen more than once but under ten times. Its target is unknown. The data stem from a study of early T cells in non-severe SARS-CoV-2 infection. Study-level information: The input, bulk RNA from unsorted whole blood, was sequenced, and chains were unpaired.

Attachment of unique molecular identifiers was made to individual cDNA molecules. One entry per CDR3 protein, called by TCRdb with MiXCR from the 5' RACE reads. The data contain over 60,000 distinct CDR3 sequences, 10% of them singletons. Study-level findings and limits: Anti-spike CD8 responses were favored by VDJdb matching, which missed private and CD4 specificities.

The sample here was whole blood, taken at baseline. The receptor was derived from an adult who was a healthcare worker with PCR-confirmed SARS-CoV-2 infection or an uninfected control (not recorded which).

The DNA for the CDR3 is TGTGCCAGCAGCATACTGCTGAGGGGGAGCTCCTACAATGAGCAGTTCTTC. Translated: CASSILLRGSSYNEQFF. The chain carries TRBV11-2 and TRBJ2-1; D possibly corresponds to TRBD1 (6 bases). Germline loops: CDR1 SGHAT, CDR2 FQNNGV. The CDR3 length is 17 residues. The ends were cut back, 5 bases at V and 0 bases at J, with 17 bases in the middle.